Many counts were recorded for the clone carrying this T cell receptor (beta chain). These data are taken from a study of early T cells in non-severe SARS-CoV-2 infection. Attachment of unique molecular identifiers was made to individual cDNA molecules. MiXCR was run by TCRdb on the 5' RACE reads, yielding one entry per CDR3 protein. The profile shows over 80,000 distinct CDR3 sequences, around 15% of them singletons. The CDR3 has 15 residues. Germline V gene lookup returns CDR1 SGHVS and CDR2 FNYEAQ. The V and J ends lost 6 bases and 3 bases, in that order; junction bases with no gene match: 10. Sequencing was performed on whole blood. The clonotype was recovered from an adult who was a healthcare worker with PCR-confirmed SARS-CoV-2 infection or an uninfected control (not recorded which). This chain connects TRBV7-6 to TRBJ1-1, with 7 bases that match TRBD1. CDR3 amino acids: CASSRQGGADTEAFF. As DNA, the CDR3 is TGTGCCAGCAGTAGGCAAGGGGGCGCGGACACTGAAGCTTTCTTT.